These T cell receptor beta chains were read from a single sample in a study of PD-1 blockade in mismatch repair-deficient tumors. Only in-frame clones appear in the TCRdb table, and some are missing; sequencing was by immunoSEQ multiplex PCR. The sample includes about 60,000 clones, approximately 90% seen only once; the top ten take approximately 15%. Material: peripheral blood, obtained 52 weeks after starting pembrolizumab. The receptors were gathered from an adult with mismatch repair-deficient cancer. The CDR3 runs from the conserved cysteine through the conserved F or W. The order of the fields is V gene, clone size, D gene, J gene, CDR3 DNA, CDR3 protein. D genes are given only for firm matches. Clone size is shown for a subset of rows, as once, few, many or a class of expanded clone.

TRBV30	.	TRBD1	TRBJ1-2	TGTGCCTGGAGTGGTGTAACAGGGGGCCCTCTTGACTACACCTTC	CAWSGVTGGPLDYTF
TRBV6-5	.	.	TRBJ2-7	TGTGCCAGCAGTTACTCGGGGACGCTCCACGAGCAGTACTTC	CASSYSGTLHEQYF
TRBV4-1	.	.	TRBJ1-5	TGCGCCAGCAGCGCTGGGTTTATAGGGGGTAGGCAGCCCCAGCATTTT	CASSAGFIGGRQPQHF
TRBV7-2	.	.	TRBJ2-7	TGTGCCAGCAGCCGACCAGGCGGTTTCGGGGAGCAGTACTTC	CASSRPGGFGEQYF
TRBV28	.	.	TRBJ2-6	TGTGCCAGCAGTTTTGTGGCCTCTGGGGCCAACGTCCTGACTTTC	CASSFVASGANVLTF
TRBV2	few	.	TRBJ1-2	TGTGCCAGCAGTGAAGAAGGCTATGGCTACACCTTC	CASSEEGYGYTF
TRBV29-1	.	TRBD2	TRBJ2-7	TGCAGCGTTGTAGGTCTAGCGGGAGCTTACGAGCAGTACTTC	CSVVGLAGAYEQYF
TRBV7-6	once	TRBD1	TRBJ2-7	TGTGCCAGCAGCTTACAAACAGGGGTCGACGAGCAGTACTTC	CASSLQTGVDEQYF
TRBV2	.	TRBD1	TRBJ1-1	TGTGCCAGCAGTGTTATGGACAGGGGGAACACTGAAGCTTTCTTT	CASSVMDRGNTEAFF
TRBV6-6	.	.	TRBJ2-5	TGTGCCAGCAGCTACAAGGAGACCCAGTACTTC	CASSYKETQYF
TRBV19	.	TRBD1	TRBJ2-6	TGTGCCAGTAGTATTCAGGGGGCAGGGGCCAACGTCCTGACTTTC	CASSIQGAGANVLTF
TRBV11-1	.	.	TRBJ2-7	TGTGCCAGCAGCTTATCCCGGGACCCTGCCTACGAGCAGTACTTC	CASSLSRDPAYEQYF
TRBV15	.	TRBD1	TRBJ2-7	TGTGCCACCAGCAGAGAGGGAACAGGGGCTTACGAGCAGTACTTC	CATSREGTGAYEQYF
TRBV4-2	.	TRBD1	TRBJ1-1	TGTGCCAGCAGCCAAGACGACGAAAGGGCAGGGGGGAACACTGAAGCTTTCTTT	CASSQDDERAGGNTEAFF
TRBV29-1	few	.	TRBJ1-2	TGCAGCGTTGAAGGAGTGGTGACAGATTATGGCTACACCTTC	CSVEGVVTDYGYTF
TRBV15	.	TRBD1	TRBJ1-3	TGTGCCACCACCGAGGACAGGGGGCCGAACACCATATATTTT	CATTEDRGPNTIYF
TRBV7-9	.	TRBD1	TRBJ1-4	TGTGCCAGCAGTGAAAGAGACAGGGGACGTAATGAAAAACTGTTTTTT	CASSERDRGRNEKLFF
TRBV6-5	once	.	TRBJ1-2	TGTGCCAGCAGCCGAAGAGATCAAGGCGACTATGGCTACACCTTC	CASSRRDQGDYGYTF
TRBV5-6	few	TRBD1	TRBJ2-7	TGTGCCAGCAGCGTCGGGACAGGGGGCTTATACGAGCAGTACTTC	CASSVGTGGLYEQYF
TRBV9	.	TRBD2	TRBJ2-1	TGTGCCAGCAGCGTAGGTAGCGGGCACAATGAGCAGTTCTTC	CASSVGSGHNEQFF
TRBV5-4	.	.	TRBJ2-7	TGTGCCAGCAGCTTGGACAGGGCCGAAACCTACGAGCAGTACTTC	CASSLDRAETYEQYF
TRBV28	once	.	TRBJ2-7	TGTGCCAGCAGTTCGGGGGGCAGGGGTTCCATTTACGAGCAGTACTTC	CASSSGGRGSIYEQYF
TRBV18	.	.	TRBJ2-6	TGTGCCAGCTCACCAGATTTTCTCGACAGGCACCACTCTGGGGCCAACGTCCTGACTTTC	CASSPDFLDRHHSGANVLTF
TRBV19	.	TRBD2	TRBJ2-2	TGTGCCAGTAGCCAACTAGCGGGAGGGGTTGGCGGGGAGCTGTTTTTT	CASSQLAGGVGGELFF
TRBV4-1	.	.	TRBJ1-1	TGCGCCAGCAGCCAAGATAAGGGCGGGGGCACTGAAGCTTTCTTT	CASSQDKGGGTEAFF
TRBV19	.	TRBD1	TRBJ2-5	TGTGCCAGTAGAGACAGGGTTGGGACCCAGTACTTC	CASRDRVGTQYF
TRBV11-2	.	.	TRBJ2-2	TGTGCCAGCAGCTTAGGGGGCCCGAACACCGGGGAGCTGTTTTTT	CASSLGGPNTGELFF
TRBV29-1	.	TRBD2	TRBJ2-3	TGCAGCGTAGATCTAGCGGGAGACGGCACAGATACGCAGTATTTT	CSVDLAGDGTDTQYF
TRBV5-1	.	.	TRBJ2-1	TGCGCCAGCAGCTTGGTGGGAGGATTCTTTTCCTACAATGAGCAGTTCTTC	CASSLVGGFFSYNEQFF
TRBV15	.	TRBD1	TRBJ1-2	TGTGCCACCAGCAGAGGCAACACCCGGGAACAGGGGGAGGGCCTAGGAAACTATGGCTACACCTTC	CATSRGNTREQGEGLGNYGYTF
TRBV21-1	.	.	TRBJ2-7	TGTGCCAGCAGCAAAGAGGGCAGGCGATCCTCCTACGAGCAGTACTTC	CASSKEGRRSSYEQYF
TRBV7-2	.	.	TRBJ1-5	TGTGCCAGCAGCTCGGGTCTCCTCGGGGGGTCATTCGATCAGCCCCAGCATTTT	CASSSGLLGGSFDQPQHF
TRBV19	.	TRBD2	TRBJ2-1	TGTGCCAGTAGTATTGGCGGGAGGTTTAATGAGCAGTTCTTC	CASSIGGRFNEQFF
TRBV5-1	.	TRBD1	TRBJ2-7	TGCGCCAGCAGCCCCCGACAGGGGGCCTACGAGCAGTACTTC	CASSPRQGAYEQYF
TRBV11-2	.	.	TRBJ1-1	TGTGCCAGCAGCTTAAGCAGGGCCCGAGGAGCTTTCTTT	CASSLSRARGAFF
TRBV10-3	.	TRBD1	TRBJ2-7	TGTGCCATCAGTGAGTTCGGACAGGGTCCCTACGAGCAGTACTTC	CAISEFGQGPYEQYF
TRBV9	.	.	TRBJ2-3	TGTGCCAGCAGCCTGGGCGGGACTAGCACAGATACGCAGTATTTT	CASSLGGTSTDTQYF
TRBV10-3	.	.	TRBJ1-3	TGTGCCATCACCGGGGCTGGAAACACCATATATTTT	CAITGAGNTIYF
TRBV10-3	.	TRBD2	TRBJ2-7	TGTGCCATCAGGCGGACTAGCGGATACTACGAGCAGTACTTC	CAIRRTSGYYEQYF
TRBV4-3	.	.	TRBJ2-2	TGCGCCAGCAGCCAAGAAAGCACCGGGGAGCTGTTTTTT	CASSQESTGELFF
TRBV6-1	.	.	TRBJ2-1	TGTGCCAGCGGTACTCCTAACACGGGGAATGAGCAGTTCTTC	CASGTPNTGNEQFF
TRBV7-2	once	.	TRBJ2-2	TGTGCCAGCAGCTTAGGGAGAAACACCGGGGAGCTGTTTTTT	CASSLGRNTGELFF